These 22 T cell receptor beta chains were sequenced from one sample in a study of a mutant IDH1 vaccine in newly diagnosed glioma. As for time point: week 35, safety follow-up. Every vaccination contained 300 ug of the mutant IDH1 20-mer peptide and was paired with topical imiquimod. These receptors lack a known antigen. The method was immunoSEQ multiplex PCR; TCRdb's version includes in-frame clones alone and lacks a portion of them. Among about 69,000 clones, more than 75% were seen once, and the ten largest hold 2% to 2.5%. The input for sequencing was PBMCs, taken from a glioma patient whose treatment included an IDH1 peptide vaccine. These receptors originate from a man aged 25 to 45 with glioma.

V gene TRBV28 combines with J gene TRBJ1-2, with TRBD1 as a possible D gene (5 bases). Deletions cut 5 bases from V and 8 bases from J, with 15 bases between. Germline loops: CDR1 MDHEN, CDR2 SYDVKM. This CDR3 contains 13 residues. CDR3 sequence: CASSREGARGYTF. CDR3 in DNA: TGTGCCAGCAGTCGCGAAGGGGCCAGGGGCTACACCTTC.

The chain recombines TRBV7-9 with TRBJ1-1, with unresolved D. The germline V and J ends were trimmed by 5 bases and 0 bases, with 19 bases remaining between them. Germline-derived CDR1 and CDR2 are SEHNR and FQNEAQ (reference sequence). The CDR3 covers 17 residues. CDR3 amino acids: CASSGGRLGTLNTEAFF. In DNA form, the CDR3 reads TGTGCCAGCAGCGGAGGTCGGTTGGGAACCTTGAACACTGAAGCTTTCTTT.

The gene calls are TRBV6-5 and TRBJ1-4; TRBD1 might be the D (5 bases). CDR1 and CDR2 from the germline V gene are MNHEY and SVGAGI. The ends were cut back, 2 bases at V and 5 bases at J, with 9 bases in the middle. This CDR3 is built from 14 residues. The CDR3: CASSYGAGNEKLFF. Written as DNA, the CDR3 is TGTGCCAGCAGTTACGGGGCAGGGAATGAAAAACTGTTTTTT.

The J gene is TRBJ2-3, the V gene TRBV30, with 13 bases aligning to TRBD2. Trimming at V came to 3 bases and at J to 8 bases, leaving 5 bases not matched to a gene. CDR1 and CDR2 from the germline V gene are GTSNPN and SVGIG (reference sequence). The CDR3 contains 14 residues. CDR3 in amino acids: CAWRLAGGLGTQYF. Here the CDR3 DNA reads TGTGCCTGGAGACTAGCGGGGGGGCTGGGTACGCAGTATTTT. The full variable domain, completed using reference TRBV30 and TRBJ2-3, is SQTIHQWPATLVQPVGSPLSLECTVEGTSNPNLYWYRQAAGRGLQLLFYSVGIGQISSEVPQNLSASRPQDRQFILSSKKLLLSDSGFYLCAWRLAGGLGTQYFGPGTRLTVL.

V is TRBV2 and J is TRBJ1-4; the D is unclear. There are 15 residues in the CDR3. The germline V gene has CDR1 SNHLY and CDR2 FYNNEI. Trimming shortened V by 0 bases and J by 5 bases, and 10 bases separated the two germline ends. The CDR3 bases are TGTGCCAGCAGTGAAGCGCGGGCCGGGAATGAAAAACTGTTTTTT. It encodes CASSEARAGNEKLFF.

V is TRBV5-4 and J is TRBJ2-7; the match to TRBD1 covers 7 bases. The ends lost 0 bases at V and 1 base at J; junction bases unmatched: 4. This CDR3 is 15 amino acids long. From germline, CDR1 is SGHNT and CDR2 YYREEE (reference sequence). CDR3 in amino acids: CASSLDRGYSYEQYF. The CDR3 nucleotides read TGTGCCAGCAGCTTGGACAGGGGCTATTCCTACGAGCAGTACTTC.

This chain links TRBV30 with TRBJ2-2, with no clear D. Germline V lookup: CDR1 GTSNPN, CDR2 SVGIG (reference sequence). This CDR3 region has 12 residues. The V end lost 4 bases, the J end lost 8 bases, and 11 bases lay between the germline ends. This chain's CDR3 is CAWTESSGELFF. Here the CDR3 DNA reads TGTGCCTGGACTGAGAGTTCGGGGGAGCTGTTTTTT.

This chain links TRBV4-3 with TRBJ2-3; TRBD2 agrees at 12 bases. The CDR3 contains 20 residues. Per the germline V gene, CDR1 is LGHNA and CDR2 is YSLEER. Trimming cost V 0 bases and J 5 bases; bases outside gene matches: 15. DNA of the CDR3: TGCGCCAGCAGCCAAGAAATCTTAAAGTCTAGCGGGGGGGCGGTAGATACGCAGTATTTT. Translating it yields CASSQEILKSSGGAVDTQYF.

A note on this clone: No conserved phenylalanine or tryptophan ends this CDR3, so it is likely a read error. The CDR3 sequence: CASTQDRDLGGYTL. CDR3 nucleotide sequence: TGTGCCAGCACCCAGGACAGGGACCTCGGTGGCTACACCCTC. This rearrangement joins TRBV2 to TRBJ1-2, with 8 bases matching TRBD1. CDR1 SNHLY and CDR2 FYNNEI come from the germline V gene. The CDR3 consists of 14 residues. After removal of 7 bases from V and 7 bases from J, the junction contained 11 bases not matched to a gene.

This clone is a singleton in its sample. The J gene is TRBJ2-5, the V gene TRBV27; D is possibly TRBD1 (7 bases). The DNA end is a closer match to TRBJ2-7, so the J assignment may be wrong. CDR3 size: 14 residues. From germline, CDR1 is MNHEY and CDR2 SMNVEV (reference sequence). The CDR3 sequence: CASSARAGGHEQYF. CDR3 in DNA: TGTGCCAGCAGTGCCCGGGCAGGGGGGCACGAGCAGTACTTC.

The chain is built from TRBV11-3 and TRBJ2-3, with D unresolved. CDR3 length: 14 amino acids. The V end was cut by 6 bases, the J end by 0 bases, with 10 bases between. Per the germline V gene, CDR1 is SGHNT and CDR2 is YENEEA. The CDR3 sequence: CASSLHRSTDTQYF. The DNA of the CDR3 is TGTGCCAGCAGTCTCCACAGAAGCACAGATACGCAGTATTTT.

V and J are TRBV9 and TRBJ2-1; no clear D. The CDR3 is 13 residues long. The V gene's germline CDR1 is SGDLS and CDR2 YYNGEE. Trimming shortened V by 0 bases and J by 7 bases, and 8 bases separated the two germline ends. CDR3 protein: CASSVGGANEQFF. Here the CDR3 DNA reads TGTGCCAGCAGCGTAGGAGGAGCGAATGAGCAGTTCTTC.

This chain links TRBV5-6 with TRBJ2-1, with TRBD2 matching over 13 bases. V dropped 5 bases and J dropped 0; count of bases not matched to a gene: 5. The CDR3 length is 17 residues. Germline V lookup: CDR1 SGHDT, CDR2 YYEEEE. The CDR3 DNA sequence: TGTGCCAGCAGTTTACTAGCGGGAGGGTCCTCCTACAATGAGCAGTTCTTC. Translating gives CASSLLAGGSSYNEQFF.

This rearrangement joins TRBV28 to TRBJ2-3, with 13 positions matching TRBD2. The J segment lost 5 bases and the V segment lost 1 base, leaving 9 bases of the junction unmatched. In germline, CDR1 is MDHEN, CDR2 SYDVKM. This CDR3 has 18 amino acids. The CDR3 sequence: CASSLFWTSGSLGDTQYF. DNA for the CDR3: TGTGCCAGCAGTTTATTTTGGACTAGCGGGAGCCTTGGAGATACGCAGTATTTT.

V and J are TRBV10-3 and TRBJ1-2; 7 bases are a match to TRBD1. Per germline, CDR1 ENHRY and CDR2 SYGVKD. With V trimmed by 3 bases and J by 8 bases, 6 bases remained unmatched. CDR3 length equals 13 residues. Here the CDR3 reads CAISDRAGGGYTF. The CDR3 DNA reads as TGTGCCATCAGTGATCGGGCAGGGGGAGGCTACACCTTC.

This sequence joins TRBV5-4 and TRBJ2-7, with 9 bases lining up with TRBD1. V lost 4 bases, J lost 0 bases, and 5 bases stayed unmatched. The CDR3 is 15 residues long. CDR1 and CDR2 from the germline V gene are SGHNT and YYREEE (reference sequence). The CDR3 nucleotides read TGTGCCAGCAGCGGCGGACAGGGGTACTCCTACGAGCAGTACTTC. Residues: CASSGGQGYSYEQYF.

In this sample, this clone turned up once. The chain recombines TRBV27 with TRBJ1-6; D remains ambiguous. Germline V lookup: CDR1 MNHEY, CDR2 SMNVEV (reference sequence). This CDR3 has 14 amino acids. The V end lost 8 bases, the J end lost 7 bases, and 15 bases lay between the germline ends. The CDR3 loop reads CASRVGGRNSPLHF. DNA of the CDR3: TGTGCCAGCCGCGTTGGTGGGAGGAATTCACCCCTCCACTTT.

The rearrangement links TRBV28 to TRBJ2-7; TRBD2 agrees at 8 bases. Germline CDR1 and CDR2: MDHEN and SYDVKM. V shed 4 bases, J shed 0 bases, and the junction held 5 bases outside the gene matches. CDR3 size: 15 residues. In nucleotides, the CDR3 is TGTGCCAGCAGTTCTAGCGGGCAGAGCTCCTACGAGCAGTACTTC. This sequence encodes CASSSSGQSSYEQYF.

The chain uses TRBV20-1 and TRBJ1-1; D call uncertain. CDR3 size: 10 residues. CDR1 and CDR2 (germline): DFQATT, SNEGSKA (reference sequence). Trimming took off 7 bases at V and 2 bases at J, with 5 bases between the two ends. Written as DNA, the CDR3 is TGCAGTGGAGGAAACACTGAAGCTTTCTTT. It specifies CSGGNTEAFF.

The V and J genes are TRBV7-3 and TRBJ2-2; D perhaps matches TRBD2 (5 bases). The CDR3 has 14 residues. The V gene's germline CDR1 is SGHTA and CDR2 FQGTGA. Deletions cut 1 base from V and 7 bases from J, with 10 bases between. CDR3 in amino acids: CASSLNGVGGELFF. The CDR3 nucleotides are TGTGCCAGCAGCTTAAACGGGGTCGGCGGGGAGCTGTTTTTT.

The chain joins TRBV4-2 to TRBJ1-2; TRBD1 matches 7 bases. Germline CDR1 and CDR2: LGHNA and YNFKEQ. Unmatched junction bases numbered 12, after V lost 6 bases and J lost 8 bases. This CDR3 contains 14 residues. CDR3 loop: CASSQPTGERGYTF. The CDR3 coding sequence is TGTGCCAGCAGTCAGCCAACAGGGGAACGAGGCTACACCTTC.

This chain connects TRBV6-6 to TRBJ1-5; D is ambiguous. Germline V gene data show CDR1 as MNHNY and CDR2 as SVGAGI (reference sequence). Trimming pared 2 bases from V and 5 bases from J, leaving 7 bases between. The CDR3 is made up of 13 amino acids. CDR3 DNA sequence: TGTGCCAGCAGTTACACCGGGGATCAGCCCCAGCATTTT. This translates into CASSYTGDQPQHF.